This T cell receptor beta chain was recovered during a study of blood T cell repertoires in COVID-19. Libraries were prepared by immunoSEQ multiplex PCR; TCRdb keeps only in-frame clonotypes and omits some of them. Of 200,000 to 250,000 clones in the sample, about 81% were seen once. Germline V gene sequence: CDR1 SGHDT, CDR2 YYEEEE. V trimming: 3 bases; J trimming: 5 bases; junction bases outside the gene matches: 5. The CDR3 has 14 residues. The genes are TRBV5-6 and TRBJ1-1, with TRBD1 matching over 9 bases. The sequenced sample consisted of peripheral blood. The receptor comes from a woman aged 70 to 79 with COVID-19, enrolled during active disease. In DNA, the CDR3 is TGTGCCAGCAGCTATCGGGACAGGGAAACTGAAGCTTTCTTT. Translated: CASSYRDRETEAFF.